A selection of T cell receptor beta chains follows, all from one sample in a study of shared clonotypes between healthy human individuals. TCRdb keeps only in-frame clones here, not all; method: immunoSEQ multiplex PCR. Among over 950,000 clones, 60% to 85% were seen once, and the ten largest hold roughly 0.83%. Input material: memory CD4+ T cells from PBMCs. These receptors originate from a man younger than 35 in good health. Some clones in this sample may be carry-over from other donors' samples. The CDR3 runs from the conserved cysteine through the conserved F or W. Fields, in order: D gene, V gene, J gene, clone size, CDR3 DNA, CDR3 protein. The D gene is left open where the match is weak. The size entry is marked missing in some rows and otherwise reads once, few, many or a size class.

>TRBD1|TRBV28|TRBJ1-3|-
TGTGCCAGCACTTCAGGGGGGATACACTCTGGAAACACCATATATTTT
CASTSGGIHSGNTIYF
>-|TRBV19|TRBJ2-1|-
TGTGCCAGTAGTATGGGCAGGGAATACAATGAGCAGTTCTTC
CASSMGREYNEQFF
>-|TRBV6-1|TRBJ2-5|-
TGTGCCAGCAGTGAAGCGCTAGAGACCCAGTACTTC
CASSEALETQYF
>TRBD2|TRBV5-1|TRBJ2-1|once
TGCGCCAGCAGCTCAAGGAGCGGGAGGGCGACCAATGAGCAGTTCTTC
CASSSRSGRATNEQFF
>-|TRBV4-2|TRBJ2-6|-
TGTGCCAGCAGCCAGATCCCCTGGGGGAGCGATTTGAGCTCTGGGGCCAACGTCCTGACTTTC
CASSQIPWGSDLSSGANVLTF
>-|TRBV6-6|TRBJ1-1|-
TGTGCCAGCAGTTACTTCGGGGGGGCGAACACTGAAGCTTTCTTT
CASSYFGGANTEAFF
>-|TRBV15|TRBJ1-3|-
TGTGCCACCAGCAGAGATTTTATCGGAGACACCATATATTTT
CATSRDFIGDTIYF
>-|TRBV7-2|TRBJ2-5|-
TGTGCCAGCAGCCCCAAGATCGGGGAGACCCAGTACTTC
CASSPKIGETQYF
>TRBD2|TRBV4-1|TRBJ2-1|-
TGCGCCAGCAGCCGACAGGGAGGACTAGCGGAACCCAATGAGCAGTTCTTC
CASSRQGGLAEPNEQFF
>-|TRBV27|TRBJ2-2|-
TGTGCCAGCAGACCCCTTTTGGACACCGGGGAGCTGTTTTTT
CASRPLLDTGELFF
>-|TRBV5-6|TRBJ1-4|-
TGTGCCAGCAGCGCGGGACGGTATAATGAAAAACTGTTTTTT
CASSAGRYNEKLFF
>TRBD1|TRBV18|TRBJ1-2|-
TGTGCCAGCTCACCATCCGGGACAGCACCTTATGGCTACACCTTC
CASSPSGTAPYGYTF
>-|TRBV25-1|TRBJ1-1|-
TGTGCCAGCAGTGAATATTACAGTGGAGCTTTCTTT
CASSEYYSGAFF
>-|TRBV5-6|TRBJ1-1|few
TGTGCCAGCAGCTTCGGGGGACACCTGAACACTGAAGCTTTCTTT
CASSFGGHLNTEAFF
>TRBD1|TRBV7-8|TRBJ2-3|-
TGTGCCAGCAGCACTCGACAGGGCACGCAGTATTTT
CASSTRQGTQYF
>-|TRBV28|TRBJ1-1|-
TGTGCCAGCCTTACCTCGGGAAGGAGGACTGAAGCTTTCTTT
CASLTSGRRTEAFF
>-|TRBV2|TRBJ1-2|-
TGTGCCAGCAGTGAAACGGCAGGAACGAACTATGGCTACACCTTC
CASSETAGTNYGYTF
>-|TRBV28|TRBJ1-2|-
TGTGCCAGCAGTTTATTTCACCGGGAGGAAAACTTC
CASSLFHREENF
>-|TRBV5-4|TRBJ2-3|-
TGTGCCAGCAGCCCACACACAGATACGCAGTATTTT
CASSPHTDTQYF
>TRBD1|TRBV18|TRBJ2-3|once
TGTGCCAGCTCGGACAGGGGAAAAACAGATACGCAGTATTTT
CASSDRGKTDTQYF